Listed here are 16 T cell receptor beta chains from one sample, sequenced in a study of blood T cell repertoires in COVID-19. The table came from immunoSEQ multiplex PCR; TCRdb's copy has only in-frame clones and leaves some out. The sample shows tens of thousands of clones, 80% to 90% of them seen only once. Source material: peripheral blood. These receptors were obtained from an older man with active or convalescent COVID-19.

The DNA of the CDR3 is TGTGCCAGCAGCCCACACACAGGGGTCGTCGATGGCTACACCTTC. Protein: CASSPHTGVVDGYTF. The chain links TRBV9 to TRBJ1-2; 7 bases agree with TRBD1. Germline V gene data show CDR1 as SGDLS and CDR2 as YYNGEE. Losses at the gene ends were 4 bases for V and 6 bases for J; bases not matched to a gene: 12. There are 15 residues in the CDR3.

The CDR3 bases are TGTGCCAGTAGATATAGCAATCAGCCCCAGCATTTT. Protein sequence: CASRYSNQPQHF. This chain links TRBV6-5 with TRBJ1-5; no reliable D call. Germline-derived CDR1 and CDR2 are MNHEY and SVGAGI. This CDR3 is 12 amino acids long. The V end was cut by 9 bases, the J end by 0 bases, with 6 bases between.

The V call is TRBV11-2, the J call TRBJ2-6; D ambiguous. This CDR3 is 15 amino acids long. The V end lost 1 base, the J end lost 0 bases, and 4 bases lay between the germline ends. Germline CDR1 is SGHAT and CDR2 is FQNNGV. The CDR3, as DNA: TGTGCCAGCAGCTTAGCTTTCTCTGGGGCCAACGTCCTGACTTTC. Amino acid sequence: CASSLAFSGANVLTF.

V usage is TRBV6-4 and J usage is TRBJ1-5, with D maybe TRBD1 (6 bases). The CDR3 extends over 16 amino acids. Germline CDR1 is MRHNA and CDR2 is SNTAGT. The V and J ends lost 6 bases and 0 bases respectively, with 15 bases between them. The CDR3 reads CASRCMGAYSNQPQHF. CDR3 in DNA: TGTGCCAGCAGGTGTATGGGGGCCTATAGCAATCAGCCCCAGCATTTT.

The rearrangement uses TRBV7-9 and TRBJ1-3; D is unresolved. The ends were cut back, 5 bases at V and 5 bases at J, with 22 bases in the middle. Looked up from germline, CDR1 is SEHNR and CDR2 is FQNEAQ (reference sequence). The CDR3 contains 17 residues. For the CDR3, the DNA is TGTGCCAGCAGCCCACCCGGGATTTCGTCCAGTAGAAACACCATATATTTT. This gives the protein CASSPPGISSSRNTIYF.

This sequence joins TRBV10-3 and TRBJ2-3, with a tentative D call TRBD2 (5 bases). This CDR3 region has 13 residues. Germline V gene lookup returns CDR1 ENHRY and CDR2 SYGVKD. The ends were cut back, 10 bases at V and 1 base at J, with 12 bases in the middle. The CDR3 sequence is CATTDGGTDTQYF. DNA for the CDR3: TGTGCCACCACAGACGGGGGCACAGATACGCAGTATTTT.

The rearrangement joins TRBV15 to TRBJ2-4; 8 bases line up with TRBD2. In germline, CDR1 is LNHNV, CDR2 YYDKDF (reference sequence). V dropped 3 bases and J dropped 3; count of bases not matched to a gene: 10. The CDR3 contains 17 residues. The CDR3 DNA is TGTGCCACCAGCAGTGGGGGCGGGAGCGGGAGCAAAAACATTCAGTACTTC. Its protein is CATSSGGGSGSKNIQYF.

The chain links TRBV11-2 to TRBJ2-1; D is unresolved. The CDR3 runs to 15 residues. The V end was cut by 0 bases, the J end by 7 bases, with 13 bases between. Germline V lookup: CDR1 SGHAT, CDR2 FQNNGV. The CDR3 DNA follows: TGTGCCAGCAGCTTAGAACTCCCCCCGAGGAATGAGCAGTTCTTC. This codes for CASSLELPPRNEQFF.

This sequence joins TRBV29-1 and TRBJ2-5, with D perhaps TRBD1 (6 bases). Germline loops: CDR1 SQVTM, CDR2 ANQGSEA. The germline V and J ends were trimmed by 4 bases and 4 bases, with 7 bases remaining between them. This CDR3 region has 11 residues. DNA for the CDR3: TGCAGCGTTGGGGGGCGAGAGACCCAGTACTTC. This encodes CSVGGRETQYF.

The chain uses TRBV6-6 and TRBJ2-2; the D is unclear. Per germline, CDR1 MNHNY and CDR2 SVGAGI (reference sequence). Trimming took 0 bases from V and 3 from J, leaving 5 bases between them. There are 14 residues in the CDR3. The CDR3 nucleotides read TGTGCCAGCAGTTACTCCCCGGACACCGGGGAGCTGTTTTTT. As protein: CASSYSPDTGELFF.

The chain links TRBV5-1 to TRBJ2-1; a weak D match, TRBD2 (6 bases). The V gene lost 0 bases and the J gene lost 8 bases, with 18 bases spanning the gap. Per the germline V gene, CDR1 is SGHRS and CDR2 is YFSETQ. This CDR3 has 16 amino acids. The chain's CDR3 is CASSLAWGPPGDEQFF. Here the CDR3 DNA reads TGCGCCAGCAGCTTGGCCTGGGGACCTCCGGGAGATGAGCAGTTCTTC.

The table lists this clone with a few counts. This chain joins TRBV6-4 and TRBJ2-5, with a weak D call TRBD2 (6 bases). CDR3 length: 12 residues. The germline gives CDR1 MRHNA, CDR2 SNTAGT. V was pared by 6 bases and J by 5 bases, with 10 bases between. The CDR3 region has the DNA TGTGCCAGCAGCCTGGGGAGGGAGACCCAGTACTTC. Protein: CASSLGRETQYF.

The J gene is TRBJ1-2, the V gene TRBV24-1, with no clear D. The CDR3 is 16 amino acids. The V end was cut by 3 bases, the J end by 7 bases, with 20 bases between. Germline V gene data show CDR1 as KGHDR and CDR2 as SFDVKD. CDR3 sequence: CATSDPRPNPLCGYTF. DNA for the CDR3: TGTGCCACCAGTGATCCTAGACCCAATCCCCTCTGTGGCTACACCTTC.

The V call is TRBV19, the J call TRBJ1-5, with unresolved D. The CDR3 is made up of 14 amino acids. Trimming stripped 3 bases from V and 7 bases from J, with 13 bases between. Germline values: CDR1 LNHDA, CDR2 SQIVND (reference sequence). The CDR3: CASSIYEGRQPQHF. CDR3 DNA: TGTGCCAGTAGTATTTACGAGGGCCGGCAGCCCCAGCATTTT.

The chain combines TRBV4-2 with TRBJ2-7; 9 bases line up with TRBD1. Trimming cost V 2 bases and J 3 bases; bases outside gene matches: 5. This CDR3 region has 15 residues. Germline-derived CDR1 and CDR2 are LGHNA and YNFKEQ. The chain's CDR3 is CASSQSDRGYYEQYF. The CDR3 nucleotides read TGTGCCAGCAGCCAATCGGACAGGGGCTACTACGAGCAGTACTTC.

DNA for the CDR3: TGTGCCTGGAGTCTCCCAGGCTATGGCTACACCTTC. Its translation is CAWSLPGYGYTF. This chain uses TRBV30 with TRBJ1-2; D is unresolved. This CDR3 has 12 amino acids. Trimming stripped 2 bases from V and 4 bases from J, with 8 bases between. Germline V lookup: CDR1 GTSNPN, CDR2 SVGIG (reference sequence).